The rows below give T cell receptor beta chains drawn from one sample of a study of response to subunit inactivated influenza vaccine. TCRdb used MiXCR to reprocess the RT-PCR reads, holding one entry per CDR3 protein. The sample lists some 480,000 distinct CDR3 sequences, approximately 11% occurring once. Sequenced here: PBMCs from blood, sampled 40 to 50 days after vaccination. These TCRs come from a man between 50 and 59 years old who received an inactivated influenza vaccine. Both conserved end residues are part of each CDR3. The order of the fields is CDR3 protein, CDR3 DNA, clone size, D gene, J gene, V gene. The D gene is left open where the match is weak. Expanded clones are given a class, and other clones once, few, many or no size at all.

CASSASGDETQYF,TGCGCCAGCAGCGCTAGCGGGGACGAGACCCAGTACTTC,.,TRBD2,TRBJ2-5,TRBV5-1
CASSSPAVDTQYF,TGCGCCAGCAGCTCACCGGCGGTGGATACGCAGTATTTT,many,.,TRBJ2-3,TRBV5-1
CASSQERQIDTQYF,TGCGCCAGCAGCCAAGAACGGCAGATTGATACGCAGTATTTT,few,.,TRBJ2-3,TRBV4-1
CASSGRGSDTQYF,TGTGCCAGCAGCGGCAGGGGTTCAGATACGCAGTATTTT,many,.,TRBJ2-3,TRBV7-9
CASSLADRYNEQFF,TGTGCCAGCAGCTTAGCGGACCGCTACAATGAGCAGTTCTTC,.,.,TRBJ2-1,TRBV11-1
CSVTRPGEETQYF,TGCAGCGTGACTAGACCAGGGGAGGAGACCCAGTACTTC,few,.,TRBJ2-5,TRBV29-1
CATSRTRSLNSPLHF,TGTGCCACCAGCCGCACACGGTCGTTGAATTCACCCCTCCACTTT,few,.,TRBJ1-6,TRBV15
CASRVTGVGANVLTF,TGTGCCAGCAGGGTTACAGGGGTAGGGGCCAACGTCCTGACTTTC,.,TRBD1,TRBJ2-6,TRBV5-5
CASRAGGPWNEQFF,TGTGCCAGCAGAGCGGGGGGGCCGTGGAATGAGCAGTTCTTC,few,TRBD2,TRBJ2-1,TRBV6-1
CASSLNLNIGVGEQFF,TGTGCCAGCAGCTTAAACTTAAATATCGGGGTTGGTGAGCAGTTCTTC,few,.,TRBJ2-1,TRBV11-2